The sequence of this T cell receptor (beta chain) was determined in a study of T cell responses to AZD1222 COVID-19 vaccine. Study results and caveats: Baseline seropositivity occurred in only a handful of AZD1222 recipients.

The germline gives CDR1 MGHDK, CDR2 SYGVNS. The CDR3 sequence is 12 residues long. V was trimmed by 6 bases and J by 9 bases, leaving 9 bases between them. A note on this clone: Its antigen is unidentified.

Clones were read by immunoSEQ multiplex PCR, and TCRdb kept only the in-frame ones, dropping some. The sample contains some 150,000 clones, roughly 88% of which appear only once. The material sequenced was peripheral blood, taken on day 0 of MenACWY control vaccination. The V and J genes are TRBV25-1 and TRBJ1-6, with D uncertain. This clonotype was obtained from an adult in good health. DNA of the CDR3: TGTGCCAGCAGCCGCGGTCCTTCACCCCTCCACTTT. It is translated as CASSRGPSPLHF.